This T cell receptor (beta chain) was recorded in a study of T cell responses to AZD1222 COVID-19 vaccine. Whole-study context: Whether given at about 4 or about 12 weeks, second doses were pooled. Study-wide results and limits: Spike as a whole was targeted by vaccine-associated CD4 TCRs, dominant at 160-218 and 743-854.

A remark on this clone: Its matching antigen is unknown.

Produced via immunoSEQ multiplex PCR; TCRdb's table is partial and in-frame only. The sample includes about 140,000 clones, approximately 90% of them seen just once. Source: peripheral blood, taken on day 0 of AZD1222 vaccination. The TCR comes from an adult in good health.

CDR3 DNA sequence: TGTGCCAGTAGTGCCAGATACTTCGACTACGAGCAGTACTTC. It translates to CASSARYFDYEQYF. The chain links TRBV19 to TRBJ2-7; D uncertain. Trimming left V 5 bases short and J 3 bases short, with 14 bases between. CDR1 and CDR2 (germline): LNHDA, SQIVND (reference sequence). The CDR3 extends over 14 amino acids.